The 8 T cell receptor beta chains reported below all come from one sample, sequenced in a study of T-cell reconstitution after alpha-beta-depleted transplantation in children. Unique molecular identifiers tagged the TCRbeta library. TCRdb re-called the PCR reads with MiXCR, one entry per CDR3 protein. The sample consists of roughly 500,000 distinct CDR3 sequences, approximately 12% of them appearing once. This material consisted of PBMCs from the stem cell graft donor, taken from the stem cell graft. These receptors came from a human donor who donated a stem cell graft to a child with combined immunodeficiency.

This clonotype was picked up a small number of times. V gene TRBV9 combines with J gene TRBJ2-1, with 8 bases that match TRBD1. Germline CDR1 is SGDLS and CDR2 is YYNGEE. The CDR3 totals 14 residues. Losses at the gene ends were 3 bases for V and 4 bases for J; bases not matched to a gene: 3. The CDR3 sequence: CASSATGGYNEQFF. The CDR3 DNA is TGTGCCAGCAGCGCAACAGGGGGTTACAATGAGCAGTTCTTC.

This clonotype turned up a few times. The CDR3 DNA follows: TGTGCCAGCAGCCCGTCCCCAGTCAGCTCTGGAAACACCATATATTTT. Protein sequence: CASSPSPVSSGNTIYF. V usage is TRBV7-3 and J usage is TRBJ1-3; no clear D. This CDR3 region has 16 residues. V lost 5 bases to trimming and J lost 0 bases, with 14 bases between them. Germline lookup yields CDR1 SGHTA and CDR2 FQGTGA. Together with reference TRBV7-3 and TRBJ1-3, the CDR3 gives the full variable domain: GAGVSQTPSNKVTEKGKYVELRCDPISGHTALYWYRQSLGQGPEFLIYFQGTGAADDSGLPNDRFFAVRPEGSVSTLKIQRTERGDSAVYLCASSPSPVSSGNTIYFGEGSWLTVV.

In this sample, this clonotype turned up a few times. V is TRBV6-5 and J is TRBJ2-7; D possibly uses TRBD1 or TRBD2 (5 bases each). V was trimmed by 3 bases and J by 6 bases, leaving 21 bases between them. The CDR3 consists of 16 residues. Germline-derived CDR1 and CDR2 are MNHEY and SVGAGI. This CDR3 is CASSYIHSGPPSEQYF. The CDR3 nucleotides read TGTGCCAGCAGTTATATACACTCGGGACCCCCCTCCGAGCAGTACTTC.

This rearrangement joins TRBV11-2 to TRBJ2-1; TRBD1 matches at 9 bases. This CDR3 is built from 15 residues. V lost 4 bases and J lost 5; bases outside the gene matches: 6. The germline V gene encodes CDR1 SGHAT and CDR2 FQNNGV. The CDR3 DNA sequence: TGTGCCAGCAGCTCTACCGGGACAGGGAACAATGAGCAGTTCTTC. It encodes CASSSTGTGNNEQFF.

This clonotype showed up many times. This chain links TRBV7-6 with TRBJ2-5; 10 nucleotides line up with TRBD2. This CDR3 contains 17 residues. Unmatched junction bases numbered 16, after V lost 10 bases and J lost 2 bases. Germline CDR1 is SGHVS and CDR2 is FNYEAQ. This CDR3 is CATQGFSTSGVQETQYF. For the CDR3, the DNA is TGTGCCACCCAAGGGTTCAGTACTAGCGGGGTACAAGAGACCCAGTACTTC.

This clonotype was counted only a few times. The chain carries TRBV18 and TRBJ2-4, with TRBD1 identical over 7 bases. The CDR3 sequence is 16 residues long. Germline lookup yields CDR1 KGHSH and CDR2 LQKENI. V lost 6 bases and J lost 5; bases outside the gene matches: 13. The CDR3 sequence is CASSLLGTGTENIQYF. In DNA, the CDR3 is TGTGCCAGCTCCCTTCTTGGAACCGGGACAGAAAACATTCAGTACTTC.

In this sample, this clonotype turned up many times. The chain combines TRBV9 with TRBJ2-3, with 10 bases fitting TRBD1. The CDR3 has 16 residues. J gave up 6 bases and V 4 bases, and 11 bases lay outside the gene matches. The germline gives CDR1 SGDLS, CDR2 YYNGEE. The CDR3 protein is CASSPYRDRGFDTQYF. In DNA, the CDR3 is TGTGCCAGCAGCCCCTACCGGGACAGGGGATTTGATACGCAGTATTTT.

Only a few counts were recorded for this clonotype. The chain employs TRBV13 and TRBJ2-7; D may be TRBD1 or TRBD2 (6 bases each). CDR1 and CDR2 from the germline V gene are PRHDT and FYEKMQ (reference sequence). The germline V and J ends were trimmed by 5 bases and 7 bases, with 27 bases remaining between them. The CDR3 has 17 residues. The CDR3 protein is CASSPRGDSSNLREQYF. The CDR3 DNA sequence: TGTGCCAGCAGCCCAAGGGGGGATTCCTCTAACCTACGAGAGCAGTACTTC.